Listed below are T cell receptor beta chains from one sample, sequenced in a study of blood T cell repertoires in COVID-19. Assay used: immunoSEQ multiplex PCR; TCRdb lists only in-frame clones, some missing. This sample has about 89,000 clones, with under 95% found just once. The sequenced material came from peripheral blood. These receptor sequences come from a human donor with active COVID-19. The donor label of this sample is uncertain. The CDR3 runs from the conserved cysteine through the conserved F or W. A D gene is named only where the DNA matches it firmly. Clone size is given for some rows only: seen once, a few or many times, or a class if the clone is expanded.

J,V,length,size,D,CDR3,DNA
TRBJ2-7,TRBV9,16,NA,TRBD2,CASSASAGAPPYEQYF,TGTGCCAGCAGCGCCTCAGCGGGGGCGCCACCCTACGAGCAGTACTTC
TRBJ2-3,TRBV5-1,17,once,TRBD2,CASSLGNSGGFTDTQYF,TGCGCCAGCAGCTTAGGAAACAGCGGGGGATTTACAGATACGCAGTATTTT
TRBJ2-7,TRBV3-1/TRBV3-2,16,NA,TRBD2,CASSLSHASGVYEQYF,TGTGCCAGCAGCCTCAGTCACGCTAGCGGGGTCTACGAGCAGTACTTC
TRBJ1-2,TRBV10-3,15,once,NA,CAISGTPRGSYGYTF,TGTGCCATCAGTGGGACCCCCAGGGGTTCATATGGCTACACCTTC
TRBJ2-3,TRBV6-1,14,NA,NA,CASSEYAETGTQYF,TGTGCCAGCAGTGAATATGCGGAGACGGGTACGCAGTATTTT
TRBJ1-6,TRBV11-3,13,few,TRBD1,CASSRGQNSPLHF,TGTGCCAGCAGCCGGGGACAGAATTCACCCCTCCACTTT
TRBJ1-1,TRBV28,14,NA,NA,CASSLPVAPTEAFF,TGTGCCAGCAGTTTACCGGTTGCCCCGACTGAAGCTTTCTTT
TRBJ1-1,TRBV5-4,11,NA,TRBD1,CASSGTGSAFF,TGTGCCAGCAGCGGGACAGGGTCGGCTTTCTTT
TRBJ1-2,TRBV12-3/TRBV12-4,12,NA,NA,CASSFAEYGYTF,TGTGCCAGCAGTTTTGCCGAGTACGGCTACACCTTC
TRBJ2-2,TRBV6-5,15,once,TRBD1,CASSPGTANTGELFF,TGTGCCAGCAGTCCCGGGACAGCGAACACCGGGGAGCTGTTTTTT
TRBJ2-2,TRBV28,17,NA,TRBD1,CASSGNPGTANTGELFF,TGTGCCAGCAGTGGGAATCCAGGGACAGCGAACACCGGGGAGCTGTTTTTT
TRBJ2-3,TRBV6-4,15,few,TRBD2,CASSDTSGGADTQYF,TGTGCCAGCAGTGACACTAGCGGGGGGGCAGATACGCAGTATTTT
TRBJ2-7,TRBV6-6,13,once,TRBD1,CASMGQGYYEQYF,TGTGCCAGCATGGGACAGGGTTACTACGAGCAGTACTTC
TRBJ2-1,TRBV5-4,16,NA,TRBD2,CASSLTWGGSYNEQFF,TGTGCCAGCAGCTTGACTTGGGGGGGGTCGTACAATGAGCAGTTCTTC
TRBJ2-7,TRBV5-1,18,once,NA,CASSLDPGHSTASYEQYF,TGCGCCAGCAGCTTGGATCCGGGACACTCAACAGCTTCCTACGAGCAGTACTTC
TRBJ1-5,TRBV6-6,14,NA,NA,CASMSGEQGQPQHF,TGTGCCAGCATGTCGGGGGAGCAGGGTCAGCCCCAGCATTTT
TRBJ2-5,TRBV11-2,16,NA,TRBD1,CASSSSRDRGSETQYF,TGTGCCAGCAGCTCCTCCCGGGACAGGGGGTCGGAGACCCAGTACTTC
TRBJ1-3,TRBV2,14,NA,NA,CASSAGYSGNTIYF,TGTGCCAGCAGCGCAGGATACTCTGGAAACACCATATATTTT
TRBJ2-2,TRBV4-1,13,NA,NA,CASSLGVTGELFF,TGCGCCAGCAGCTTAGGGGTTACCGGGGAGCTGTTTTTT
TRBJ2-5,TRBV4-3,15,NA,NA,CASSQDRTMSETQYF,TGCGCCAGCAGCCAAGATCGGACAATGTCGGAGACCCAGTACTTC